This entry lists 2 T cell receptor beta chains sequenced from one sample in a study of blood T cells in healthy people across ages. Then a second PCR, running about 7 to 11 cycles, was carried out with a sample-barcoded 5' primer and a J-beta primer mix. Via MiXCR, TCRdb re-called the 5' RACE reads, giving one row per CDR3 protein. The sample lists over 1,200,000 distinct CDR3 sequences, roughly 59% occurring once. What was sequenced was blood. The receptors here all came from a man between 18 and 29 years old in good health.

This clonotype has just a few counts. The V call is TRBV7-9, the J call TRBJ2-5; D may be TRBD1 (5 bases). Germline loops: CDR1 SEHNR, CDR2 FQNEAQ (reference sequence). Between the trimmed V and J ends, which lost 2 bases and 4 bases, there was a span of 11 bases. This CDR3 spans 14 amino acids. Here the CDR3 reads CASSLTRELETQYF. CDR3 nucleotide sequence: TGTGCCAGCAGCTTAACCAGGGAATTAGAGACCCAGTACTTC.

On this clonotype itself: This may be a read error, as it is one base from a much larger clone. The chain combines TRBV7-6 with TRBJ2-4; the D gene is possibly TRBD2 (6 bases). The last part of the DNA fits TRBJ2-7 better; the J call may be wrong. Germline V gene sequence: CDR1 SGHVS, CDR2 FNYEAQ. The CDR3 has 14 amino acids. CDR3 coding DNA: TGTACCAGCAGCCTAGGAGGGGAGACCTACGAGCAGTACTTC. Protein: CTSSLGGETYEQYF.